A few counts support the clone carrying this T cell receptor beta chain. Its antigen is unidentified. The source of the sample is a study of T cell responses to AZD1222 COVID-19 vaccine. Germline CDR1 is SGHRS and CDR2 is YFSETQ. The CDR3 runs 16 residues. The V gene lost 4 bases and the J gene lost 0 bases, with 14 bases spanning the gap. Sequenced by immunoSEQ multiplex PCR; TCRdb stores in-frame clones only, minus some. The table shows 98,000 or so clones, with about 86% occurring only once. Study findings and constraints: Unmutated variant regions are reportedly targeted by nearly half of spike-specific TCRs. Regions 160-218 and 743-854 held dominance among vaccine-associated CD4 TCRs, which spanned spike. No day 14 peak samples; only post-peak repertoires were characterized.

The rearrangement links TRBV5-1 to TRBJ2-4; D remains ambiguous. This receptor was identified in an adult in good health. The source material was peripheral blood, sampled on day 0 of AZD1222 vaccination. Written as DNA, the CDR3 is TGCGCCAGCAGCGACGAACCCCTGTTAGCCAAAAACATTCAGTACTTC. Encoded protein: CASSDEPLLAKNIQYF.